This TCR beta chain was observed in a study of CD8+ T cells in alopecia areata. Study-level background: Patients given treatment had severity scored by the percentage of scalp area affected. Study-level findings and limits: Lesional tissue from the scalp (especially in alopecia totalis/universalis) showed higher clonality than normal scalp.

cDNA reverse transcribed from extracted RNA served as the sequencing template. TCRdb's table, derived via immunoSEQ multiplex PCR, lists solely in-frame clones and lacks some. Of 85,000 to 110,000 clones in the sample, around 86% were seen once. Treatment defined: oral pan-JAK inhibitor, 5-10 mg twice daily. Specimens obtained from alopecia areata patients comprised lesional scalp punch biopsies and peripheral blood. A remark on this clone: Its antigen is still unknown.

The CDR3 consists of 11 residues. The V end was cut by 4 bases, the J end by 4 bases, with 4 bases between. CDR1 and CDR2 (germline): MNHEY, SMNVEV (reference sequence). The sequence was collected from a human donor with alopecia areata. This specimen consisted of CD8+ T cells sorted from blood, obtained around week 34, from a patient treated with tofacitinib. The chain joins TRBV27 to TRBJ2-5; D gene ambiguous. DNA of the CDR3: TGTGCCAGCAGTTCCTCAGAGACCCAGTACTTC. Its protein product is CASSSSETQYF.